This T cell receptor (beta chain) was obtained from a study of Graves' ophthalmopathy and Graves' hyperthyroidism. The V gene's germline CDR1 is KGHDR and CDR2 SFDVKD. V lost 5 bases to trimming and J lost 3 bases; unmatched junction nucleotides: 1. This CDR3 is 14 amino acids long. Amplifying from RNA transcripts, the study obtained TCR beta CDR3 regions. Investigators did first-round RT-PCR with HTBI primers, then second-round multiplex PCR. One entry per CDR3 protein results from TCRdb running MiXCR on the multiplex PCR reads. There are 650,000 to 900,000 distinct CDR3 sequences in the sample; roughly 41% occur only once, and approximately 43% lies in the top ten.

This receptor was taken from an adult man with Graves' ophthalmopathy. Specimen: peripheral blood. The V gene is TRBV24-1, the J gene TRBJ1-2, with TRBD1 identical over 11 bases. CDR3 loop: CATSAGQGDYGYTF. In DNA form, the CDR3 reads TGTGCCACCAGTGCGGGACAGGGGGACTATGGCTACACCTTC.